Described below is a single T cell receptor beta chain sequence and its context. This clone was seen a single time. Its antigen is currently not known. Base qualities are not at hand, and no much larger clone is one base apart. Synthetic TCR analog templates were spiked into each PCR to estimate absolute template abundance from read counts. The immunoSEQ assay used bias-controlled V and J gene primers to amplify TCRbeta CDR3 regions from genomic DNA. Sequencing of rearranged TCRbeta segments was done at approximately 20X coverage. The study's processing was this. Sequencing errors were corrected by clustering, and CDR3s were annotated against IMGT so that V, D and J genes could be assigned. Downstream analyses used only productive TCRbeta rearrangements and left out out-of-frame or stop-codon sequences. To compute clonality, Shannon entropy was normalized by the log of the number of unique productive sequences and then subtracted from one. Clones differing between time points or between blood and tumor were identified by Fisher's exact test with Benjamini-Hochberg correction at adjusted p below 0.01. The table was pulled from immuneACCESS by TCRdb, which kept in-frame rearrangements only. Such tables lose some clones; where checked, under half of the loss comes from unresolved V genes, and the rest has no known cause. V and J calls and clone size are those listed in that table; D and trimming were worked out from the DNA. The sample has 50,000 to 55,000 clones on record, more than 75% of them singletons. 1% to 1.5% of the sample rests with the top ten.

The time point label of this sample denotes: pretreatment peripheral blood. The cohort included 29 patients with locally advanced or metastatic urothelial carcinoma who were treated at Memorial Sloan Kettering on a trial protocol. Peripheral blood mononuclear cells were collected pretreatment and during treatment, with between 1 and 8 total time points per patient. The Qiagen DNeasy Blood extraction kit was used to purify genomic DNA from total PBMCs and from tumor samples. Collected pretreatment and during treatment, PBMCs were isolated and stored as previously described. The data originate from a study of PD-L1 blockade in urothelial cancer (dated by TCRdb to between 2016 and 2019). Broadly, across the study: Every patient began therapy at some point between 2013 and 2015 and was given atezolizumab 1,200 mg intravenously every 3 weeks. About 85% of the roughly 30 patients were males with bladder-origin urothelial cancer, and about 60% of the roughly 30 reported a prior smoking history. Blood samples were analyzed at two time points: 3 weeks after treatment start (second dose) and 6 weeks after treatment start. Durable clinical benefit was defined as progression-free survival longer than 6 months, and TCR features were also tested against progression-free and overall survival. An ECOG performance status of 0 or 1 was recorded for the patients, and 0 to 3 prior chemotherapy regimens had been received by the patients. Durable clinical benefit was achieved by nine patients but not by the remaining 20. In the same patients who had TCR sequencing, pretreatment tumors also underwent whole exome sequencing and RNA sequencing. Somatic, immune and clinical correlates of response to PD-L1 blockade with atezolizumab in urothelial cancer were the focus of an exploratory multi-omic analysis. Blood samples gave median yields of approximately 130,000 T cells and 80,000 or so unique TCRs, along with a median clonality of about 0.084. Pretreatment blood TCR-seq was available for under 35 patients, at least one posttreatment blood collection was obtained for around 25 patients, and tumor TCR-seq was available for around 25 patients. Pretreatment tumor samples and matched peripheral blood, collected serially before and after atezolizumab treatment, underwent TCR sequencing. What the research found in general, with its limitations: At 3 weeks after the start of treatment, tumor-associated TCR clones in peripheral blood had expanded more in patients with durable benefit (n of about 20, p = 0.022). Because the sample size was small (n of about 30) and many of the analyses were exploratory, the results are meant to be hypothesis-generating. Improved progression-free and overall survival was found to be associated with pretreatment peripheral blood TCR clonality below the median.

The material sequenced was PBMCs, taken around atezolizumab (anti-PD-L1) treatment. The source is a man aged 45-65 years with urothelial cancer.

The CDR3 reads as follows: CASSSGLRLADYEQYF. The DNA reads as follows: TGCGCCAGCAGTAGTGGGTTGCGACTAGCGGACTACGAGCAGTACTTC. Recombination linked TRBV5-1 to TRBJ2-7, with TRBD2 matching 9 junction bases. Germline trimming: 5 bases from V, 3 bases from J; junction bases outside gene matches: 12. The germline V gene gives CDR1 as SGHRS and CDR2 as YFSETQ. The CDR3 holds 16 amino acids from the cysteine to the phenylalanine. Solely the CDR3 DNA is kept, with 48 bases framed from the first base.